Below, one TCR beta chain is given with its context. As yet, its antigen is unknown. Trimming shortened V by 0 bases and J by 0 bases, and 15 bases separated the two germline ends. This CDR3 is 18 amino acids long. The germline gives CDR1 MGHRA, CDR2 YSYEKL. All donors comprised healthy Caucasians. These data originate in a study of identical twins. A universal primer site arose from template switching, and cDNA bore unique molecular identifiers. MiXCR was run by TCRdb on the 5' RACE reads, yielding one entry per CDR3 protein. Of under 450,000 distinct CDR3 sequences listed, around 20% are singletons. Broader study findings: Because invariant MAIT and iNKT cells could be present, zero-insertion analyses could be partly confounded. Excess twin sharing in beta out-of-frame sequences was weaker.

This clonotype was sampled from a man aged 45 to 65 in good health. The chain recombines TRBV4-1 with TRBJ2-4, with D perhaps TRBD2 (6 bases). Sequenced sample: naive T cells sorted from blood. The CDR3 loop is CASSQDAGPALAKNIQYF. The CDR3 DNA is TGCGCCAGCAGCCAAGATGCGGGGCCGGCCCTAGCCAAAAACATTCAGTACTTC.